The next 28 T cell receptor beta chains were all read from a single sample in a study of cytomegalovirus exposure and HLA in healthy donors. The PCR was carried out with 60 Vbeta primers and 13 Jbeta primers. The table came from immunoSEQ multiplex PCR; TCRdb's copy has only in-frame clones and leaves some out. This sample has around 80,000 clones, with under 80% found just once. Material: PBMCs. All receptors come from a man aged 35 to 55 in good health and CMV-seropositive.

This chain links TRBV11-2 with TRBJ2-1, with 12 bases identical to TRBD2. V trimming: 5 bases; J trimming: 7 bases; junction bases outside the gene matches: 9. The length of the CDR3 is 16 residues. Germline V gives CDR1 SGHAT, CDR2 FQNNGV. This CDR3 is CASSRTSGNTQNEQFF. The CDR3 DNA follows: TGTGCCAGCAGCCGGACTAGCGGGAATACCCAGAATGAGCAGTTCTTC.

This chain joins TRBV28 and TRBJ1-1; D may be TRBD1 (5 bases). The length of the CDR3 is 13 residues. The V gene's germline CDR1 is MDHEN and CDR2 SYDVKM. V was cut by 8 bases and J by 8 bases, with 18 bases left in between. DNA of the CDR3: TGTGCCAGCTGCCTCCCGGGGGTGCGGGAAGCTTTCTTT. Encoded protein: CASCLPGVREAFF.

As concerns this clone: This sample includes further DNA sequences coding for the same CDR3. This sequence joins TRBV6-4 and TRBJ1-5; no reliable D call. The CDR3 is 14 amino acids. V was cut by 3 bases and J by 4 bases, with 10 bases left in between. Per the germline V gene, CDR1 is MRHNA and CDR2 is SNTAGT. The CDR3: CASSEGGGNQPQHF. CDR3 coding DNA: TGTGCCAGCAGTGAAGGAGGAGGAAATCAGCCCCAGCATTTT.

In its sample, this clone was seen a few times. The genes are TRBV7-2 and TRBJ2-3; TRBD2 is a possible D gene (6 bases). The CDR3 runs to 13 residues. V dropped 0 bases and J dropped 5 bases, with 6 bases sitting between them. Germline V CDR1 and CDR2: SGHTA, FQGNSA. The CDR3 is CASSLAAGDTQYF. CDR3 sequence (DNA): TGTGCCAGCAGCTTAGCAGCGGGAGATACGCAGTATTTT.

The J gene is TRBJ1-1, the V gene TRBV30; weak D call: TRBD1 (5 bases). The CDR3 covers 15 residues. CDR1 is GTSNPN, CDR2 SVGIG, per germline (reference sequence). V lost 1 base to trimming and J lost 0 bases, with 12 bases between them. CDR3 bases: TGTGCCTGGAGTGCCGGCAGGGATATGAACACTGAAGCTTTCTTT. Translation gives CAWSAGRDMNTEAFF. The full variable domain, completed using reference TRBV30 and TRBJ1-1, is SQTIHQWPATLVQPVGSPLSLECTVEGTSNPNLYWYRQAAGRGLQLLFYSVGIGQISSEVPQNLSASRPQDRQFILSSKKLLLSDSGFYLCAWSAGRDMNTEAFFGQGTRLTVV.

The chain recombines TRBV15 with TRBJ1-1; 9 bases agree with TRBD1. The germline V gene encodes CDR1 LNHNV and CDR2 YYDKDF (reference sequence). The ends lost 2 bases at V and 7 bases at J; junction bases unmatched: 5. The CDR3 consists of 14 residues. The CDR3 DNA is TGTGCCACCAGCAGACGGACAGGGGCAGATGAAGCTTTCTTT. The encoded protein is CATSRRTGADEAFF.

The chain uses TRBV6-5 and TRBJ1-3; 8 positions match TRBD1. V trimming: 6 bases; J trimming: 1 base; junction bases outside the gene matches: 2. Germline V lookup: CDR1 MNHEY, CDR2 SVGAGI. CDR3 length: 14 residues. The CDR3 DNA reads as TGTGCCAGCAGCCAGGGGGCATCTGGAAACACCATATATTTT. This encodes CASSQGASGNTIYF.

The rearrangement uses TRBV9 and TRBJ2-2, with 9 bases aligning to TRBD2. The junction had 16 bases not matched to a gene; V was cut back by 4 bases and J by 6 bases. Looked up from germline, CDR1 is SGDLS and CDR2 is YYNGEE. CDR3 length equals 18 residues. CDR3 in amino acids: CASSPSPRLAVGSGELFF. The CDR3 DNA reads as TGTGCCAGCAGCCCAAGTCCAAGACTAGCGGTAGGGTCCGGGGAGCTGTTTTTT.

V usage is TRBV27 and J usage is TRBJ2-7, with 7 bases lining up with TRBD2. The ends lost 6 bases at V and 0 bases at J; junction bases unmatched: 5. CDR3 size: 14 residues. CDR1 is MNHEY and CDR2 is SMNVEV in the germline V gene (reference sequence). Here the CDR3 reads CASSRAGFSYEQYF. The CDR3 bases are TGTGCCAGCAGCCGAGCGGGATTCTCCTACGAGCAGTACTTC.

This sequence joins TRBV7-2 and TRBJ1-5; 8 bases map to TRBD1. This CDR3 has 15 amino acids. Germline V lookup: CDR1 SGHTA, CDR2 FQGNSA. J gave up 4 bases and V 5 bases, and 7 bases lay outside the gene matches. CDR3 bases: TGTGCCAGCAGCCCTGGACAGGGAACGAATCAGCCCCAGCATTTT. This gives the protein CASSPGQGTNQPQHF.

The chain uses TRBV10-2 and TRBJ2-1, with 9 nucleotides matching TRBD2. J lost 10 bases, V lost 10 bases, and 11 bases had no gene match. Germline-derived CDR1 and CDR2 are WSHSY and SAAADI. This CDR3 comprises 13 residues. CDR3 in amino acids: CATRGLAAYEQFF. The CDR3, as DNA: TGCGCCACACGGGGACTAGCTGCATACGAGCAGTTCTTC.

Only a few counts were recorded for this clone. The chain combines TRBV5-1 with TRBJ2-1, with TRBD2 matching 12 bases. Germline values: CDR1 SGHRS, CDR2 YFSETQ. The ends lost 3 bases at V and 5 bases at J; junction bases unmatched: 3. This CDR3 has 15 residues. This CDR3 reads CASSWGLAGNNEQFF. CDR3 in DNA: TGCGCCAGCAGCTGGGGACTAGCGGGCAACAATGAGCAGTTCTTC. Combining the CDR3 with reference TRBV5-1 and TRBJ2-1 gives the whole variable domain KAGVTQTPRYLIKTRGQQVTLSCSPISGHRSVSWYQQTPGQGLQFLFEYFSETQRNKGNFPGRFSGRQFSNSRSEMNVSTLELGDSALYLCASSWGLAGNNEQFFGPGTRLTVL.

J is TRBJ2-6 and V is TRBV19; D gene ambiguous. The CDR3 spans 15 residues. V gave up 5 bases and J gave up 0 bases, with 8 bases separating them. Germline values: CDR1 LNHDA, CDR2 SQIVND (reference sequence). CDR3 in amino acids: CASSVYSSGANVLTF. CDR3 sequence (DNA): TGTGCCAGTAGTGTTTACAGCTCTGGGGCCAACGTCCTGACTTTC.

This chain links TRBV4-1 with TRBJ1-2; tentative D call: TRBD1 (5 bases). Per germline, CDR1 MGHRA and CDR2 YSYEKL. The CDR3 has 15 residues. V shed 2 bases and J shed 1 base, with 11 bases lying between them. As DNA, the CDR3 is TGCGCCAGCAGCCAACAGGGCTTTAATAACTATGGCTACACCTTC. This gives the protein CASSQQGFNNYGYTF.

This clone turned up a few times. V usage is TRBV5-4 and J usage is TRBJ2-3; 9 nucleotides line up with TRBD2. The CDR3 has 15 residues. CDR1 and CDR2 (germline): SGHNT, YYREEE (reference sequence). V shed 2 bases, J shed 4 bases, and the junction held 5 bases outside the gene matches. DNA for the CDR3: TGTGCCAGCAGCTTAATAGCGGGAGATCCAGATACGCAGTATTTT. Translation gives CASSLIAGDPDTQYF.

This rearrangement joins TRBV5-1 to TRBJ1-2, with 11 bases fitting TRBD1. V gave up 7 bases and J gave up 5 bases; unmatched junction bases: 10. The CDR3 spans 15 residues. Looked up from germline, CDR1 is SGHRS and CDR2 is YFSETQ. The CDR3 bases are TGCGCCAGCGCTTCACCGGGACAGGGGGTTTATGGCTACACCTTC. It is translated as CASASPGQGVYGYTF.

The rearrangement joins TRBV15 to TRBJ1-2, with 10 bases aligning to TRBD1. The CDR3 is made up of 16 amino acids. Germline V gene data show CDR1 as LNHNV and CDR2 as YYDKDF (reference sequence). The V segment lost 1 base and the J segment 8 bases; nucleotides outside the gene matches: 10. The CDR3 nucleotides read TGTGCCACCAGCAGAGGATTCCCCGGGACAGGGGAAGGCTACACCTTC. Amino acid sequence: CATSRGFPGTGEGYTF. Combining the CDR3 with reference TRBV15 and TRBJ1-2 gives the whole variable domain DAMVIQNPRYQVTQFGKPVTLSCSQTLNHNVMYWYQQKSSQAPKLLFHYYDKDFNNEADTPDNFQSRRPNTSFCFLDIRSPGLGDTAMYLCATSRGFPGTGEGYTFGSGTRLTVV.

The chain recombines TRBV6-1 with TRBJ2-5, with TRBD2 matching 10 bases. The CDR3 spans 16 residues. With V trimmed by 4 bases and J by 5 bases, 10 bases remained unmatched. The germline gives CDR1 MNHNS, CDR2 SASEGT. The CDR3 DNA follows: TGTGCCAGCAGTGGCCTAGCGGGGGCCGGGGTGGAGACCCAGTACTTC. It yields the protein CASSGLAGAGVETQYF.

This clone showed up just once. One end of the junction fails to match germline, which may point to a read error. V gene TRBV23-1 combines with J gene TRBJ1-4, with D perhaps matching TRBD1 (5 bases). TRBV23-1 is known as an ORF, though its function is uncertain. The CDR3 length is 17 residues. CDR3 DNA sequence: TGCGCCAGCACTCAACGAGCAGGGCCAACTCCTAATGAAAAACTGTTTTTT. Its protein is CASTQRAGPTPNEKLFF.

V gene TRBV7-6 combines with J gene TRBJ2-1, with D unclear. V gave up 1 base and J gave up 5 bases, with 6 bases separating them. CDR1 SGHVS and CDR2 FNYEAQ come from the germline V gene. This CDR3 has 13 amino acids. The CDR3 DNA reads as TGTGCCAGCAGCTTAGTCCGAGACAATGAGCAGTTCTTC. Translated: CASSLVRDNEQFF.

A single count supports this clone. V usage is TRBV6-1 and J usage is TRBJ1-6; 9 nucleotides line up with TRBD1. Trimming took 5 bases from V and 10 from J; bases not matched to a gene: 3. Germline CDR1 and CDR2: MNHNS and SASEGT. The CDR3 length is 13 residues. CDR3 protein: CASSRDRDSPLHF. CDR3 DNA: TGTGCCAGCAGTAGGGACAGGGACTCACCCCTCCACTTT.

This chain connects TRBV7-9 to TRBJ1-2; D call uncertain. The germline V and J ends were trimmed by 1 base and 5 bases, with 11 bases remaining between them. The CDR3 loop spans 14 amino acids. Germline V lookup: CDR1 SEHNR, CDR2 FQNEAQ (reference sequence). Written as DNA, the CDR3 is TGTGCCAGCAGCTTAGGAACAGAACGTTATGGCTACACCTTC. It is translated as CASSLGTERYGYTF.

The CDR3 bases are TGTGCCAGCAGCTTATCGGGACAGAGGGTTTATGGCTACACCTTC. As protein: CASSLSGQRVYGYTF. V gene TRBV11-2 combines with J gene TRBJ1-2; 7 positions agree with TRBD1. The CDR3 length is 15 residues. Germline trimming cut 2 bases from V and 5 bases from J; bases unmatched to any gene: 8. Germline CDR1 and CDR2: SGHAT and FQNNGV.

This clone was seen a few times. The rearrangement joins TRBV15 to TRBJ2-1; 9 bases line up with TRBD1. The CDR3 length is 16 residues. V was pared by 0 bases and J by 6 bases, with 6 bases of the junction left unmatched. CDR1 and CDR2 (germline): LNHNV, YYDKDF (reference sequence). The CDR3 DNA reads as TGTGCCACCAGCAGAGAACTGGGACAGGGCTTCAATGAGCAGTTCTTC. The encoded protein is CATSRELGQGFNEQFF.

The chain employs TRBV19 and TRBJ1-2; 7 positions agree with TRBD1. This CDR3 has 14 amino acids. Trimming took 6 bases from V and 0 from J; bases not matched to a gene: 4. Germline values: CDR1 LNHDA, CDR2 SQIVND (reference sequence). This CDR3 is CASSETGTNYGYTF. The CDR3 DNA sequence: TGTGCCAGTAGCGAGACAGGGACTAACTATGGCTACACCTTC.

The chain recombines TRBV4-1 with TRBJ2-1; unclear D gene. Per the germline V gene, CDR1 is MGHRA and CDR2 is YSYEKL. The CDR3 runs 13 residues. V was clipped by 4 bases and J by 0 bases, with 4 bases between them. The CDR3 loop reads CASSPSSYNEQFF. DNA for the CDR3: TGCGCCAGCAGCCCTAGCTCCTACAATGAGCAGTTCTTC.

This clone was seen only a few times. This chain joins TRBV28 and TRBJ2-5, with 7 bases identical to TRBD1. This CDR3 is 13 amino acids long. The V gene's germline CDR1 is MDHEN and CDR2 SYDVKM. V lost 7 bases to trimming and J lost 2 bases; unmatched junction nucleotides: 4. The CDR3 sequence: CASTPGQQETQYF. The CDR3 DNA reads TGTGCCAGCACCCCGGGACAGCAAGAGACCCAGTACTTC.

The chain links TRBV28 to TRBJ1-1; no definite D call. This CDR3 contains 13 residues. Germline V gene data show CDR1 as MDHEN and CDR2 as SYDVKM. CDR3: CATHGVMNTEAFF. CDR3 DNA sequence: TGTGCTACACACGGGGTCATGAACACTGAAGCTTTCTTT.